A selection of T cell receptor beta chains follows, all from one sample in a study of blood T cell repertoires in COVID-19. Data came from immunoSEQ multiplex PCR; TCRdb stores just in-frame clones and leaves some out. This sample has about 83,000 clones, with roughly 87% found just once. Input material: peripheral blood. These receptors all come from a woman between 50 and 59 years old with active or convalescent COVID-19. The CDR3 runs from the conserved cysteine through the conserved F or W. The D gene is left open where the match is weak. Clone size is given for some rows only: seen once, a few or many times, or a class if the clone is expanded.

abundance,d_gene,j_gene,v_gene,CDR3aa,CDR3nt
.,.,TRBJ1-2,TRBV12-3/TRBV12-4,CASSLLESVGYTF,TGTGCCAGCAGTTTGTTGGAGAGCGTGGGCTACACCTTC
.,.,TRBJ1-1,TRBV5-1,CASSFLSDTEAFF,TGCGCCAGCAGCTTTCTGAGTGACACTGAAGCTTTCTTT
.,.,TRBJ1-2,TRBV27,CASSSLSSPQDYGYTF,TGTGCCAGCAGTTCATTATCCTCTCCCCAGGACTATGGCTACACCTTC
.,TRBD2,TRBJ2-3,TRBV9,CASSVRAGQTTDTQYF,TGTGCCAGCAGCGTCCGAGCGGGGCAAACCACAGATACGCAGTATTTT
.,TRBD2,TRBJ2-7,TRBV5-6,CASSLGLAGGPTDF,TGTGCCAGCAGCTTGGGACTAGCGGGGGGCCCCACCGACTTC
.,.,TRBJ2-7,TRBV7-9,CASSPQGIGEQYF,TGTGCCAGCAGCCCACAGGGAATCGGCGAGCAGTACTTC
.,.,TRBJ1-6,TRBV30,CALGSYNSPLHF,TGTGCCCTCGGGTCTTATAATTCACCCCTCCACTTT
.,.,TRBJ1-3,TRBV16,CASSQYTEVTGNTIYF,TGTGCCAGCAGCCAGTACACCGAGGTCACTGGAAACACCATATATTTT
.,TRBD2,TRBJ2-1,TRBV5-1,CASSPELAGGNEQFF,TGCGCCAGCAGCCCGGAACTAGCGGGGGGGAATGAGCAGTTCTTC
.,.,TRBJ2-7,TRBV29-1,CSVGGGQAPGEQYF,TGCAGCGTTGGAGGAGGGCAGGCGCCCGGCGAGCAGTACTTC
.,.,TRBJ1-3,TRBV14,CASSPSGFGNTIYF,TGTGCCAGCAGCCCCTCGGGGTTTGGAAACACCATATATTTT
.,TRBD1,TRBJ1-4,TRBV7-2,CASSLRQGREKLFF,TGTGCCAGCAGCTTAAGACAGGGGAGAGAAAAACTGTTTTTT
.,.,TRBJ2-3,TRBV12-3/TRBV12-4,CASRTRGDTQYF,TGTGCCAGCAGGACCAGGGGAGATACGCAGTATTTT
once,.,TRBJ1-1,TRBV9,CASSVAPDTEAFF,TGTGCCAGCAGCGTAGCCCCGGACACTGAAGCTTTCTTT
.,TRBD2,TRBJ2-3,TRBV14,CASSQSGVRTDTQYF,TGTGCCAGCAGCCAAAGCGGGGTGCGCACAGATACGCAGTATTTT
.,TRBD1,TRBJ1-1,TRBV7-9,CASSSRDRGQTEAFF,TGTGCCAGCAGCTCCCGGGACAGGGGGCAAACTGAAGCTTTCTTT
.,.,TRBJ1-2,TRBV12-3/TRBV12-4,CASSFGGVGYTF,TGTGCCAGCAGTTTTGGGGGCGTTGGCTACACCTTC
.,.,TRBJ2-7,TRBV11-2,CASSLVLTDEQYF,TGTGCCAGCAGCTTAGTCCTGACTGACGAGCAGTACTTC
.,.,TRBJ1-1,TRBV6-6,CASSYNTGNTEAFF,TGTGCCAGCAGTTACAATACAGGGAACACTGAAGCTTTCTTT
.,TRBD1,TRBJ2-2,TRBV29-1,CSVTETGPGELFF,TGCAGCGTTACCGAGACAGGGCCCGGGGAGCTGTTTTTT
few,.,TRBJ1-2,TRBV6-4,CASSDYSPTNYGYTF,TGTGCCAGCAGTGACTACAGCCCAACTAACTATGGCTACACCTTC
.,TRBD1,TRBJ2-7,TRBV6-5,CASGQDRGNYEQYF,TGTGCCAGCGGCCAGGACAGGGGGAACTACGAGCAGTACTTC
few,.,TRBJ2-7,TRBV5-1,CASSLEAGQAYEQYF,TGCGCCAGCAGCTTGGAGGCAGGGCAGGCCTACGAGCAGTACTTC
.,TRBD2,TRBJ2-3,TRBV7-2,CASSPGTSGGAADTQYF,TGTGCCAGCAGCCCCGGGACTAGCGGGGGGGCAGCAGATACGCAGTATTTT
once,TRBD1,TRBJ2-3,TRBV9,CASSVVDRVTDTQYF,TGTGCCAGCAGCGTAGTCGACAGGGTCACAGATACGCAGTATTTT
.,.,TRBJ2-5,TRBV18,CASSPQPGYQETQYF,TGTGCCAGCTCACCACAACCCGGGTACCAAGAGACCCAGTACTTC
.,.,TRBJ2-3,TRBV10-3,CAISDQGRVATDTQYF,TGTGCCATCAGTGATCAAGGCAGGGTGGCCACAGATACGCAGTATTTT
.,.,TRBJ2-1,TRBV12-5,CASGLDRGAGLFF,TGTGCTAGTGGTTTGGATCGGGGGGCAGGCCTTTTCTTC
.,.,TRBJ2-3,TRBV24-1,CATSDPRTGTDTQYF,TGTGCCACCAGTGACCCGCGGACAGGCACAGATACGCAGTATTTT
.,TRBD1,TRBJ2-7,TRBV27,CASKNTGTGPSYEQYF,TGTGCCAGCAAAAATACCGGGACAGGGCCCTCCTACGAGCAGTACTTC
.,TRBD1,TRBJ2-5,TRBV25-1,CASSAGGRETQYF,TGTGCCAGCAGCGCAGGGGGACGGGAGACCCAGTACTTC
.,TRBD2,TRBJ2-1,TRBV4-3,CASSQRTSGSYNEQFF,TGCGCCAGCAGCCAACGGACTAGCGGATCCTACAATGAGCAGTTCTTC
once,.,TRBJ2-2,TRBV7-2,CASSFGPGPGELFF,TGTGCCAGCAGCTTTGGGCCAGGGCCCGGGGAGCTGTTTTTT
.,.,TRBJ1-6,TRBV5-4,CASSPGTTSSYNSPLHF,TGTGCCAGCAGCCCGGGGACAACGAGCTCCTATAATTCACCCCTCCACTTT
.,.,TRBJ2-7,TRBV5-1,CASGKDSLWEQYF,TGCGCCAGCGGAAAAGACTCCCTTTGGGAGCAGTACTTC
.,.,TRBJ2-1,TRBV4-3,CASSQDRDIYYNEQFF,TGCGCCAGCAGCCAAGACCGGGACATATACTACAATGAGCAGTTCTTC
.,.,TRBJ1-1,TRBV30,CAGQVGGAEAFF,TGTGCCGGACAAGTAGGGGGAGCTGAAGCTTTCTTT